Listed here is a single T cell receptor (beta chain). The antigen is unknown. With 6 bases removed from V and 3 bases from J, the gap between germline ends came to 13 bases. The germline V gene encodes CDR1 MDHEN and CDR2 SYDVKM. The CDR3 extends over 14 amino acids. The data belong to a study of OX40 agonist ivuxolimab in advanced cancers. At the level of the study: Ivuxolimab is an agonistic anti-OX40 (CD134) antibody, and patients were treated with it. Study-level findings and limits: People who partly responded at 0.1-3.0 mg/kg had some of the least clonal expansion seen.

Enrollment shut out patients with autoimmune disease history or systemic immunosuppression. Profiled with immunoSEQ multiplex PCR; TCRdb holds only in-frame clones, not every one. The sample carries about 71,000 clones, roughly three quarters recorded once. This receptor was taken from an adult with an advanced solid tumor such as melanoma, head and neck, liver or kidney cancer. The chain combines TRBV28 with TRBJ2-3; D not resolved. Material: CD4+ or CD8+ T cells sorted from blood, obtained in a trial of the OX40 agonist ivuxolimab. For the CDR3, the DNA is TGTGCCAGCAGCTTCGCCCGGCGTACAGATACGCAGTATTTT. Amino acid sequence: CASSFARRTDTQYF.